This T cell receptor beta chain was obtained from a study of blood T cell repertoires in COVID-19. Study-wide background: Acute and convalescent COVID-19 samples came from the United States, Italy and Spain.

Clones were sequenced by immunoSEQ multiplex PCR, and TCRdb holds only the in-frame ones, with some missing. This sample yields about 290,000 clones, of which 85% to 90% are seen a single time; over 8.5% belongs to the top ten. With 4 bases clipped from V and 10 bases from J, the junction kept 7 bases outside the gene matches. Germline V gene data show CDR1 as SNHLY and CDR2 as FYNNEI. This CDR3 comprises 14 residues. The sample consisted of peripheral blood. This sequence was found in a woman aged 30 to 39 with COVID-19, enrolled during active disease. The V gene is TRBV2, the J gene TRBJ1-6, with 7 bases identical to TRBD1. The CDR3 is CASSVARGRSPLHF. In DNA form, the CDR3 reads TGTGCCAGCAGTGTGGCAAGGGGGCGATCACCCCTCCACTTT.